This T cell receptor (beta chain) is from a study of cytomegalovirus exposure and HLA in healthy donors. Healthy bone marrow donors made up the cohort. The primer mix had 60 Vbeta and 13 Jbeta primers. Data came from immunoSEQ multiplex PCR; TCRdb stores just in-frame clones and leaves some out. The repertoire holds 110,000 or so clones, with about 77% as singletons. Details on this clone: Its antigen is undetermined.

Points from the study as a whole: One later analysis reportedly identified an Asian-associated ancestry cluster that showed fewer N-insertions than the roughly 700-donor mean.

The sequence derives from a woman in her 30s in good health and CMV-seropositive. Sequenced material: PBMCs.

The DNA for the CDR3 is TGTGCCAGCAGCATCACCGGGACACAACTAACCGGGGAGCTGTTTTTT. It is translated as CASSITGTQLTGELFF. The chain uses TRBV9 and TRBJ2-2, with D maybe TRBD1 (6 bases). Germline CDR1 reads SGDLS; CDR2 reads YYNGEE. This CDR3 contains 16 residues. Trimming took off 4 bases at V and 5 bases at J, with 18 bases between the two ends.